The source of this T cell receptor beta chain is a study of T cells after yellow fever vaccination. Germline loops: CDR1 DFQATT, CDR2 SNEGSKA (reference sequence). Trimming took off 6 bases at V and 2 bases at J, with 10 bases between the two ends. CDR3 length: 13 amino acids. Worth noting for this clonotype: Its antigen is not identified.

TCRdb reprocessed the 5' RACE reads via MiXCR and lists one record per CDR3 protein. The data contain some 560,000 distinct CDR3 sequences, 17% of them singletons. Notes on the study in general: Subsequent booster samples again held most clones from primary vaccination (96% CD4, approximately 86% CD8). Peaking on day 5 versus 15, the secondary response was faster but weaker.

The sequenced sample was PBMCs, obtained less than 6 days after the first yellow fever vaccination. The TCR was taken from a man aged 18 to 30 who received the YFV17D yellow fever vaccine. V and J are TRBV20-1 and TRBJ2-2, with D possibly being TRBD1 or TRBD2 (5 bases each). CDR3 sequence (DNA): TGCAGTGCCTGGGACGGAAACACCGGGGAGCTGTTTTTT. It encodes CSAWDGNTGELFF.